The TCR beta chain under discussion was sequenced for a study of identical twins. TCRdb reprocessed the 5' RACE reads via MiXCR and lists one record per CDR3 protein. The sample gives hundreds of thousands of distinct CDR3 sequences, 8.6% of which show up once; 0.75% to 1% is in the top ten. This clonotype was seen ten or more times. The antigen is undetermined. Regarding the study as a whole: Donors were not followed over many years; analysis was cross-sectional. Clonotypes of the beta chain that were abundant in cord blood carried fewer insertions (memory repertoires showed none). In monozygotic twins, models underestimated the sharing of out-of-frame TCR alpha.

This sample was also put to use in a study of yellow fever vaccine responses in identical twins.

This TCR was sampled from a woman under 30 in good health. The sequencing input was PBMCs.

The CDR3 DNA sequence: TGCAGCGTTGAAGCCGGGGTTACTGAAGCTTTCTTT. Its protein product is CSVEAGVTEAFF. J is TRBJ1-1 and V is TRBV29-1, with unresolved D. The germline V gene encodes CDR1 SQVTM and CDR2 ANQGSEA. The V end lost 1 base, the J end lost 5 bases, and 8 bases lay between the germline ends. The CDR3 has 12 residues.